This TCR beta chain comes out of a study of T cell responses to AZD1222 COVID-19 vaccine (dated by TCRdb to the early 2020s). About the full investigation: TCR sequencing covered 233 trial participants: 200 to 210 given two doses of AZD1222 and around 26 given two doses of MenACWY control vaccine. Enrollment into the trials was organized by age into subgroups of 18-55, 56-69 and 70-plus years, and those subgroups contained roughly 140, 27 and 60 TCR-sequenced participants, respectively. The study at large found these results: In the small 56-69-year group, the increase in depth fell short of significance, most likely because of low power. The whole spike protein was spanned by vaccine-associated CD4 TCRs, and dominant responses were seen in regions 160-218 and 743-854. Reportedly, almost half of the unique spike-specific TCRs recognized epitopes lying outside the regions that are mutated in the B.1.351 and B.1.1.7 variants. Conclusions about previously exposed vaccinees were limited because only six or seven AZD1222 recipients were SARS-CoV-2 seropositive at baseline. Participants were mostly white British and included more females than males, and it was suggested by the authors that clonal diversity may have been underestimated. No day 14 peak-response samples were available, so repertoires were characterized only after the peak T cell response. A significant rise in spike-specific TCR breadth and depth was observed after two AZD1222 doses relative to day 0 and relative to MenACWY recipients.

Comments on this clone: Its target antigen remains unknown. It has no much larger one-base neighbor in the sample; base qualities were not kept.

Taken with the paper, the label for time point translates to: baseline before first vaccination. The intended sense of this specimen's treatment or condition label: meningococcal conjugate vaccine given as trial control. Vaccinee samples came from UK trials COV001 and COV002, including a single-blind randomized controlled phase 2/3 trial of AZD1222 (ChAdOx1 nCoV-19) in healthy adults. Trial participant PBMC samples were collected at day 0 and day 28 after the second dose for TCRbeta chain sequencing. CDR1 is given as MDHEN and CDR2 as SYDVKM, both from the germline V gene. V and J lose 2 bases and 8 bases, and a span of 12 bases separates them. Measured from the cysteine to the phenylalanine, the CDR3 is 13 residues long. Only the CDR3 DNA stays, 39 bases, in frame from base 1. The CDR3 regions of human TCRbeta chains were analyzed by immunosequencing. Under the source paper's analysis protocol: Repertoire TCRs were checked for matches against a reference library of SARS-CoV-2-specific TCRs that had been generated using the MIRA antigen-specificity platform. Breadth meant the fraction of unique TCRs that were SARS-CoV-2-associated, whereas depth meant the fraction of total T cells that were SARS-CoV-2-associated. Using the MIRA data, each spike-specific TCR was assigned both to the spike region to which the TCR was reactive and to a CD4 or CD8 class. Log10-transformed breadth and depth values were compared by one-way ANOVA with Sidak's multiple comparisons tests. The clones in this table, taken by TCRdb from immuneACCESS, are in-frame only. Not every clone is retained; where verified, under half of the shortfall comes from an unresolved V gene, and the cause of the rest is unknown. That table gives V, J and clone size, and the DNA gave D and trimming. Counted in this sample were 150,000 to 200,000 clones; 87% of them appeared once. The top ten constitute less than 3% of the sample.

Recombination joined TRBV28 with TRBJ1-2; perhaps TRBD1 is the D gene, with 6 bases matching. The sample here was peripheral blood, taken on day 0 of MenACWY control vaccination. This sequence was found in an adult in good health. The nucleotides are TGTGCCAGCAGTTTACGGGGGGCGCACGGCTACACCTTC. Translated, this gives CASSLRGAHGYTF.